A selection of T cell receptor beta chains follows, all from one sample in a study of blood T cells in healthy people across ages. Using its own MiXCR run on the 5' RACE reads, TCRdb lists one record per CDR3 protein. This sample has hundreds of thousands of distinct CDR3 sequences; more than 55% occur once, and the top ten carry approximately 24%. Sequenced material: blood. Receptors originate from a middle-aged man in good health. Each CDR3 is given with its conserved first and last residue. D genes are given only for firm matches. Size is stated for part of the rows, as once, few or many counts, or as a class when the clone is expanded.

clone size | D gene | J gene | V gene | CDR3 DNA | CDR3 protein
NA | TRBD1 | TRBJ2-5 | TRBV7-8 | TGTGCCAGCAGCCGGGACAGGGGAGTCGGAGAGCAGTACTTC | CASSRDRGVGEQYF
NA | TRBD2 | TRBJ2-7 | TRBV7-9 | TGTGCCAGCAGCATGCTAGCGGGAGCCCACGAGCAGTACTTC | CASSMLAGAHEQYF
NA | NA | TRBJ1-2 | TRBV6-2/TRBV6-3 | TGTGCCAGCATGGGGGGCCCGAGTCGGGGCTACACCTTC | CASMGGPSRGYTF
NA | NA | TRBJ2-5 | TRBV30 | TGTGCCTGGAAGTCGGAAGAGACCCAGTACTTC | CAWKSEETQYF
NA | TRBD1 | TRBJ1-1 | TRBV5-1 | TGTGCCAGCAGTTCAGACAGGGTTAACACTGAAGCTTTCTTT | CASSSDRVNTEAFF
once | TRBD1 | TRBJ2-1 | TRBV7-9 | TGTGCCAGCAGCTTAGGGTGGGACAGGGGGAATGAGCAGTTCTTC | CASSLGWDRGNEQFF
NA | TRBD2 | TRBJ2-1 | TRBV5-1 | TGCGCCGGCAGCTTGGATAGCGGGAGGGCCGGCTACAATGAGCAGTTCTTC | CAGSLDSGRAGYNEQFF
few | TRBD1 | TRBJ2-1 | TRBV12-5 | TGTGCTAGTGGTTTGGTTGGGGGACAGGACAATGAGCAGTTCTTC | CASGLVGGQDNEQFF
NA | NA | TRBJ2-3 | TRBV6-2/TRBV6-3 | TGTGCCAGCAGTTATATTATTATGGATACGCAGTATTTT | CASSYIIMDTQYF
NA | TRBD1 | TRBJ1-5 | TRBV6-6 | TGTGCCAGCACCCAAATCCCGGGACAGAGCAATCAGCCCCAGCATTTT | CASTQIPGQSNQPQHF
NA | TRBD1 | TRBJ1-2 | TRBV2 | TGTGCCAGCAGTCTCCGGACAGGTACCTATGGCTACACCTTC | CASSLRTGTYGYTF
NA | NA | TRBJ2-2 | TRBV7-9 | TGTGCCAGTAGCCACCGACATAAGACTTACACCGGGGAGCTGTTTTTT | CASSHRHKTYTGELFF
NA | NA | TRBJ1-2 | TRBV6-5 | TGTGCCAGCAGTTACTGGGGACACAGCGTGGAGATTGGCTACACCTTC | CASSYWGHSVEIGYTF
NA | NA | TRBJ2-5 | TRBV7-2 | TGTGCCAGCAGCTTAGACGGGGATCTGGAGACCCAGTACTTC | CASSLDGDLETQYF
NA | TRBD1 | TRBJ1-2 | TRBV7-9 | TGCGCCAGCAGCTCGGACAGGGGAAGTAACGATGGCTACACCTTC | CASSSDRGSNDGYTF
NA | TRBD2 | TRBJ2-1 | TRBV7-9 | TGTGCCAGCAGCCCCCATAGCGGGAGGCGGAATGAGCAGTTCTTC | CASSPHSGRRNEQFF
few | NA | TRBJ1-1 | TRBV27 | TGTGCCAGCAGTTTATACATGAACACTGAAGCTTTCTTT | CASSLYMNTEAFF
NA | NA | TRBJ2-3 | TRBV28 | TGTGCCAGCAGTCCTCGGGGGACCACAGATACGCAGTATTTT | CASSPRGTTDTQYF
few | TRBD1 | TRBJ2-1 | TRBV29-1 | TGCAGCGTTGAAGCCGGGACAGGATACAATGAGCAGTTCTTC | CSVEAGTGYNEQFF
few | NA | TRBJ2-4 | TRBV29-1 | TGCAGCGTTGAAGGCCTAGCCAAAAACATTCAGTACTTC | CSVEGLAKNIQYF
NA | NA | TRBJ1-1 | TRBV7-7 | TGTGCTAGCAGCATTGGGACAAAGGGAGACACTGAAGCTTTCTTT | CASSIGTKGDTEAFF
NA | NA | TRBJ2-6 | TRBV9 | TGTGCCAGCAGCGGAGGAAAACGGACAGTCCCTGGGGCCAACGTCCTGACTTTC | CASSGGKRTVPGANVLTF
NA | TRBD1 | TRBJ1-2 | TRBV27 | TGTGCCAGCAGTCGGGGGACAGGGCTTAACTATGGCTACACCTTC | CASSRGTGLNYGYTF
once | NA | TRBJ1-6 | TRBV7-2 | TGTGCCAGCAGTACAAAGGGTAATTCACCCCTCCACTTT | CASSTKGNSPLHF
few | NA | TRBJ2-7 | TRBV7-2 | TGTGCCAGCAGCTTAGTAGTGACCGGCTACGAGCAGTACTTC | CASSLVVTGYEQYF
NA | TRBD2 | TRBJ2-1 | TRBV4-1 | TGCGCCAGCAGCCATCGGGCTAGCGGGAATTACAATGAGCAGTTCTTC | CASSHRASGNYNEQFF
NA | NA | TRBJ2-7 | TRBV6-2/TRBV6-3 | TGTGCCAGCGACTTCCAGGCAGGAAGCTCCTACGAGCAGTACTTC | CASDFQAGSSYEQYF
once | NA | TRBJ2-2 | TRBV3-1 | TGTGCCAGCAGGCCCGAGGTGTACACCGGGGAGCTGTTTTTT | CASRPEVYTGELFF
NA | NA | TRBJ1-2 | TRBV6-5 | TGTGCCAGCAGTGAACTACTTAGGGGGGGTAGTGGCTACACCTTC | CASSELLRGGSGYTF
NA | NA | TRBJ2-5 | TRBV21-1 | TGTGCCAGCATCAACGCCACTCTGGGAGGTGAGACCCAGTACTTC | CASINATLGGETQYF
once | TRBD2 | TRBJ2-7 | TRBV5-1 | TGCGCCAGCAGCTTGGATAGCGGGAGCGGCGAGCAGTACTTC | CASSLDSGSGEQYF
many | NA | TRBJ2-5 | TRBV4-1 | TGCGCCAGCAGCCAAGGAATTGGACCGCAAGAGACCCAGTACTTC | CASSQGIGPQETQYF
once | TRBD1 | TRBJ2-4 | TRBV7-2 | TGTGCCAGCAAACAGGGGGGCAATAACATTCAGTACTTC | CASKQGGNNIQYF
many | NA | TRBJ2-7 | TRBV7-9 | TGTGCCAGCAGCCAGCCTGGGGGCGAGAACGAGCAGTACTTC | CASSQPGGENEQYF
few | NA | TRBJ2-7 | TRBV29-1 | TGCAGCGTGTCTTTTGGCGGGAATATCTACGAGCAGTACTTC | CSVSFGGNIYEQYF
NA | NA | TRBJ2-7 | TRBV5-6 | TGTGCCAGCAGCTTGTGGGGGCCCACCTACGAGCAGTACTTC | CASSLWGPTYEQYF
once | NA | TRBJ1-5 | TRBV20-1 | TGCAGTGCTAGTTTGGGACAAGGGAGCAATCAGCCCCAGCATTTT | CSASLGQGSNQPQHF
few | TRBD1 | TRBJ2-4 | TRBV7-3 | TGTGCCAGCAGCTCCGGACAGGGGGCCGCCATTCAGTACTTC | CASSSGQGAAIQYF
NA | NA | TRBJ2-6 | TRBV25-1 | TGTGCCAGCAGGGGAGGCCTGGTAGGTAAGGGGGCCAACGTCCTGACTTTC | CASRGGLVGKGANVLTF
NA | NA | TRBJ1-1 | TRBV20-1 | TGCAGTGCTAGGGGGAAAGGGGTCACTGAAGCTTTCTTT | CSARGKGVTEAFF
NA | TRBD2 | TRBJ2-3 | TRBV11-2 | TGTGCCAGCAGCTTAGCCCAGCGGGGGGCACCTAGCACAGATACGCAGTATTTT | CASSLAQRGAPSTDTQYF
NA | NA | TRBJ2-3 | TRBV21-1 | TGTGCCTGTTCGGACAGGAAAGGTATTTTGGATACGCAGTATTTT | CACSDRKGILDTQYF
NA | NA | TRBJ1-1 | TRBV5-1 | TGCGCCAGCAGCTTGGAAGCAGCGAACACTGAAGCTTTCTTT | CASSLEAANTEAFF
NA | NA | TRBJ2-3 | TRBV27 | TGTGCCAGCAGTCTTGCGATAGGGGGAGATACGCAGTATTTT | CASSLAIGGDTQYF
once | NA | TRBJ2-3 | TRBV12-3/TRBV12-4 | TGTGCCAGCAGTCCATCCCTACGAATTAGCACAGATACGCAGTATTTT | CASSPSLRISTDTQYF
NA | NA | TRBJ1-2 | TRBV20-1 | TGCAGTGCTAGAGATCGCCGTAAGAAAAACAGGACTAACTATGGCTACACCTTC | CSARDRRKKNRTNYGYTF
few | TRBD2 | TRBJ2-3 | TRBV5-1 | TGCGCCAGCAGACGGGGGGGAGCAAGCGCAGATACGCAGTATTTT | CASRRGGASADTQYF
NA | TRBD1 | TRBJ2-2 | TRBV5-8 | TGTGCCAGCAGCCGGGGACAGCCTGGGCTTGGCGGGGAGCTGTTTTTT | CASSRGQPGLGGELFF
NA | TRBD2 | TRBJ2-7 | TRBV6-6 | TGTGCCAGCAGTTACTTCGATCGACTAGCGGGAAGGAATGAGCAGTACTTC | CASSYFDRLAGRNEQYF
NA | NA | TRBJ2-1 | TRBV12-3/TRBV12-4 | TGTGCCAGCAACCCTATCTGGAGCTCCTACAATGAGCAGTTCTTC | CASNPIWSSYNEQFF
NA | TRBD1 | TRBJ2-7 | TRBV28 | TGTGCCAGCAGCGGGGGACAGGGGATCTACGAGCAGTACTTC | CASSGGQGIYEQYF
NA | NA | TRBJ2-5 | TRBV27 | TGTGCCAGCAGTTTATCGGGGGTTCGAGGAGCGGTGATCCAAGAGACCCAGTACTTC | CASSLSGVRGAVIQETQYF
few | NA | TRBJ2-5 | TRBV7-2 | TGTGCCAGCAGCTTAGGGATAGAGACCCAGTACTTC | CASSLGIETQYF
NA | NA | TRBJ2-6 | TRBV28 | TGTGCCAGCAGTTTACAGGGCAACGTCCTGACTTTC | CASSLQGNVLTF